These T cell receptor beta chains were read from a single sample in a study of neurological immune-mediated disorders. TCRdb reprocessed the 5' RACE reads via MiXCR and lists one record per CDR3 protein. The table shows under 80,000 distinct CDR3 sequences, with approximately 4.6% occurring only once. Specimen: PBMCs. The origin of the receptors is a woman aged 50 to 60 with multiple sclerosis. The CDR3 runs from the conserved cysteine through the conserved F or W. Fields, in order: CDR3 length, D gene, J gene, clone size, V gene, CDR3 protein, CDR3 DNA. D genes are given only for firm matches. For some rows the clone size is stated as once, few or many, or as a class when expanded; others skip it.

>16|TRBD1|TRBJ1-5|few|TRBV18
CASSPPGTGSNQPQHF
TGTGCCAGCTCACCACCGGGGACAGGCTCTAATCAGCCCCAGCATTTT
>14|NA|TRBJ1-1|many|TRBV5-1
CASSLRGGNTEAFF
TGCGCCAGCAGCTTGAGGGGAGGGAACACTGAAGCTTTCTTT
>11|NA|TRBJ2-3|many|TRBV6-2/TRBV6-3
CASSYKDTQYF
TGTGCCAGCAGTTACAAAGATACGCAGTATTTT
>15|NA|TRBJ2-1|many|TRBV9
CASSVDRVGVNEQFF
TGTGCCAGCAGCGTAGATCGGGTAGGGGTCAATGAGCAGTTCTTC
>14|NA|TRBJ2-3|many|TRBV20-1
CSAPSGGNTDTQYF
TGCAGTGCTCCTAGTGGGGGTAACACAGATACGCAGTATTTT
>15|NA|TRBJ1-2|many|TRBV14
CASSQLRGSGYGYTF
TGTGCCAGCAGCCAACTTCGGGGCTCGGGCTATGGCTACACCTTC
>15|TRBD1|TRBJ2-2|NA|TRBV20-1
CSAIPGQGRTGELFF
TGCAGTGCCATCCCGGGACAGGGGAGAACCGGGGAGCTGTTTTTT
>16|NA|TRBJ2-1|many|TRBV4-1
CASSQQDIIEYNEQFF
TGCGCCAGCAGCCAACAAGACATCATTGAATACAATGAGCAGTTCTTC
>17|TRBD1|TRBJ2-2|many|TRBV9
CASSEHPTGANTGELFF
TGTGCCAGCAGCGAGCACCCGACAGGGGCGAACACCGGGGAGCTGTTTTTT
>17|TRBD1|TRBJ1-2|many|TRBV25-1
CASSEVGDSPDIYGYTF
TGTGCCAGCAGTGAAGTAGGGGACAGCCCGGATATCTATGGCTACACCTTC
>15|TRBD1|TRBJ1-1|many|TRBV14
CASSQGTGANTEAFF
TGTGCCAGCAGCCAAGGGACAGGGGCGAACACTGAAGCTTTCTTT
>14|NA|TRBJ1-2|many|TRBV5-1
CARRQAYFNYGYTF
TGCGCCAGAAGACAGGCGTATTTTAACTATGGCTACACCTTC
>14|TRBD1|TRBJ1-5|few|TRBV20-1
CSALPGTDNQPQHF
TGCAGTGCTTTACCCGGGACAGACAATCAGCCCCAGCATTTT
>15|TRBD2|TRBJ2-1|many|TRBV6-2/TRBV6-3
CASSYGRLAGMPQFF
TGTGCCAGCAGTTACGGACGGCTAGCGGGGATGCCGCAGTTCTTC
>16|TRBD2|TRBJ2-3|many|TRBV4-1
CASSLDGTSVVDTQYF
TGCGCCAGCAGCCTAGACGGGACTAGTGTTGTAGATACGCAGTATTTT
>15|NA|TRBJ1-5|few|TRBV6-5
CASSYSGDSNQPQHF
TGTGCCAGCAGTTACTCGGGGGATAGCAATCAGCCCCAGCATTTT
>16|NA|TRBJ1-2|many|TRBV6-5
CASSTSRRARGYGYTF
TGTGCCAGCAGTACCTCCAGGAGGGCAAGAGGGTATGGCTACACCTTC
>14|NA|TRBJ2-5|NA|TRBV3-1
CASSQPGPSVTQYF
TGTGCCAGCAGCCAGCCGGGACCGAGCGTGACCCAGTACTTC
>13|TRBD1|TRBJ1-2|many|TRBV10-3
CAISAGGLYGYTF
TGTGCCATCAGTGCAGGGGGCCTCTATGGCTACACCTTC
>16|NA|TRBJ2-2|many|TRBV20-1
CSARDYGRFDTGELFF
TGCAGTGCTAGAGATTATGGCAGGTTTGACACCGGGGAGCTGTTTTTT
>15|TRBD2|TRBJ2-3|few|TRBV29-1
CSVGSGGPLTDTQYF
TGCAGCGTTGGAAGCGGGGGTCCCCTCACAGATACGCAGTATTTT
>14|NA|TRBJ2-3|many|TRBV5-4
CASSLRGGADTQYF
TGTGCCAGCAGCTTGAGGGGGGGGGCAGATACGCAGTATTTT
>16|NA|TRBJ2-1|many|TRBV3-1
CASSQDTPAGNNEQFF
TGTGCCAGCAGCCAAGATACACCCGCTGGAAACAATGAGCAGTTCTTC
>20|TRBD2|TRBJ2-3|many|TRBV7-9
CASSPRSMILAGDPTDTQYF
TGTGCCAGCAGCCCACGATCTATGATATTAGCGGGGGACCCCACAGATACGCAGTATTTT
>17|NA|TRBJ2-3|many|TRBV9
CASSVVDSGANTDTQYF
TGTGCCAGCAGCGTAGTTGATTCGGGGGCTAACACAGATACGCAGTATTTT
>16|TRBD2|TRBJ2-2|many|TRBV5-1
CASSPLEAGGPVELFF
TGCGCCAGCAGCCCCCTCGAAGCGGGGGGGCCAGTGGAGCTGTTTTTT
>15|NA|TRBJ1-1|many|TRBV5-1
CASSPRDTLNTEAFF
TGCGCCAGCAGCCCACGGGACACCCTGAACACTGAAGCTTTCTTT
>13|NA|TRBJ2-1|many|TRBV29-1
CSVEGRGYNEQFF
TGCAGCGTTGAAGGGAGGGGCTACAATGAGCAGTTCTTC
>14|NA|TRBJ2-2|many|TRBV5-1
CASSRNLNTGELFF
TGCGCCAGCAGCCGCAACCTGAACACCGGGGAGCTGTTTTTT
>16|NA|TRBJ2-1|many|TRBV9
CASSAGVGISVDEQFF
TGTGCCAGCAGCGCCGGTGTGGGGATAAGTGTCGATGAGCAGTTCTTC
>15|NA|TRBJ1-2|many|TRBV20-1
CSAGRWQGPNYGYTF
TGCAGTGCTGGGAGGTGGCAGGGGCCTAACTATGGCTACACCTTC
>14|TRBD1|TRBJ2-7|many|TRBV20-1
CSCPKKGAAYEQYF
TGCAGTTGCCCGAAGAAGGGGGCCGCCTACGAGCAGTACTTC
>13|NA|TRBJ2-1|many|TRBV14
CASRTHQGNEQFF
TGTGCCAGCAGAACCCATCAAGGCAATGAGCAGTTCTTC
>11|NA|TRBJ2-7|many|TRBV7-2
CASSLADEQYF
TGTGCCAGCAGCTTAGCCGACGAGCAGTACTTC
>16|TRBD2|TRBJ2-7|many|TRBV7-2
CASSLARLAGGGEQYF
TGTGCCAGCAGCTTAGCCCGGCTAGCGGGGGGCGGCGAGCAGTACTTC
>13|NA|TRBJ2-5|many|TRBV7-3
CASSLLAKETQYF
TGTGCCAGCAGCTTACTAGCGAAAGAGACCCAGTACTTC
>11|NA|TRBJ1-2|many|TRBV29-1
CSTWEGPGYTF
TGCAGTACATGGGAAGGACCTGGCTACACCTTC
>13|NA|TRBJ2-7|NA|TRBV6-4
CASSTYGIYEQYF
TGTGCCAGCAGCACCTATGGGATCTACGAGCAGTACTTC
>15|TRBD1|TRBJ1-6|many|TRBV4-1
CASSHRQGPNSPLHF
TGCGCCAGCAGCCACCGACAGGGGCCCAATTCACCCCTCCACTTT
>11|NA|TRBJ2-7|many|TRBV28
CASRGRYEQYF
TGTGCCAGCCGGGGGCGGTACGAGCAGTACTTC
>14|TRBD1|TRBJ1-5|NA|TRBV6-2/TRBV6-3
CASSPRGEYQPQNF
TGTGCCAGCAGTCCCAGGGGGGAGTATCAGCCCCAGAATTTT
>11|NA|TRBJ2-7|many|TRBV7-9
CASSYRVEQYF
TGTGCCAGCAGCTACAGGGTCGAGCAGTACTTC
>14|TRBD1|TRBJ2-2|many|TRBV12-3/TRBV12-4
CASSTGGWNGELFF
TGTGCCAGCAGCACAGGGGGCTGGAACGGGGAGCTGTTTTTT
>16|TRBD1|TRBJ2-2|NA|TRBV7-7
CASSLGGRLATGELFF
TGTGCTAGCAGCTTAGGGGGCAGGCTCGCCACCGGGGAGCTGTTTTTT
>15|NA|TRBJ1-2|many|TRBV5-1
CASSLDTFSNYGYTF
TGCGCCAGCAGCTTAGACACCTTCTCTAACTATGGCTACACCTTC
>14|TRBD1|TRBJ2-7|many|TRBV5-1
CASSFRDRVNEQYF
TGCGCCAGCAGCTTCAGGGACAGGGTCAACGAGCAGTACTTC
>14|NA|TRBJ2-3|many|TRBV29-1
CSVEDLRGTDTQYF
TGCAGCGTTGAAGATCTCCGGGGAACGGATACGCAGTATTTT
>13|TRBD2|TRBJ2-1|many|TRBV29-1
CSVGLGSYNEQFF
TGCAGCGTGGGACTAGGCTCCTACAATGAGCAGTTCTTC